This T cell receptor beta chain was profiled in a study of T-cell memory formation after mild COVID-19. TCRdb recomputed calls from the 5' RACE reads with MiXCR, one row per CDR3 protein. The sample yields fewer than 300,000 distinct CDR3 sequences, over 15% seen once. The CDR3 totals 12 residues. V lost 1 base, J lost 7 bases, and 10 bases lay in between. Germline CDR1 is DFQATT and CDR2 is SNEGSKA (reference sequence). The TCR comes from a man between 18 and 35 years old who had mild COVID-19 (a few samples of this study predate the infection). Cell type and time point are not known. Input material: PBMCs or a T cell subset sorted from them (not recorded which). The V call is TRBV20-1, the J call TRBJ1-1, with D perhaps matching TRBD1 (6 bases). The CDR3 sequence is CSARGGGHEAFF. CDR3 coding DNA: TGCAGTGCTAGAGGGGGGGGACATGAAGCTTTCTTT.